This T cell receptor (beta chain) was sequenced during a study of blood T cell repertoires in COVID-19. Study at large: Spain, Italy and the United States supplied samples that represented acute and convalescent COVID-19.

During active infection, Seattle patients enrolled and were then monitored through disease. Germline loops: CDR1 SGHDN, CDR2 FVKESK. The CDR3 sequence is 16 residues long. V lost 2 bases to trimming and J lost 4 bases, with 17 bases between them. This clone is a singleton in its sample. Original processing methods: How many nucleated cells were present was estimated from reference gene primer amplification. Assay used: immunoSEQ multiplex PCR; TCRdb lists only in-frame clones, some missing. The DNA was the basis for D and trimming; V, J and clone size are from that table. The top ten hold about 0.76% of the sample, which has approximately 200,000 clones, 94% seen once.

This clonotype was obtained from a man between 25 and 39 years old with COVID-19, enrolled during active disease. The rearrangement links TRBV14 to TRBJ1-2; TRBD1 might be the D (5 bases). Input material: peripheral blood. CDR3 protein: CASSQLGQGVSYGYTF. The CDR3 nucleotides read TGTGCCAGCAGCCAACTTGGGCAGGGTGTGTCCTATGGCTACACCTTC.